Described below is a single T cell receptor (beta chain) sequence and its context. The sample holds a few counts of this clone. No antigen is known for it. Qualities for individual bases were not recorded, and no much larger clone is one base off. The cohort comprised fewer than 750 healthy bone marrow donors. At the time of sampling, all cohort members were nominally healthy, though unrecorded immune exposures were likely present. The donor tested CMV seropositive and was one of the 289 seropositive cohort members. A peripheral blood sample was provided by each donor, and peripheral blood mononuclear cells were used for TCR beta sequencing. The Qiagen DNeasy Blood Extraction Kit was used to extract genomic DNA from the blood cell samples. Library creation used the immunoSEQ multiplex PCR assay. A mixture of 60 forward primers for TCR Vbeta segments and 13 reverse primers for TCR Jbeta segments was used in the multiplex PCR. Amplification of the CDR3 region of rearranged TCR beta genes was performed with a multiplex PCR assay on genomic DNA. The Illumina HiSeq System was used to sequence the amplified TCR beta libraries as 87-base-pair reads. The authors processed their data as follows. A later analysis counted about 80 million unique TCR beta chains across the approximately 700 repertoires, and some 12 million of these chains were shared by at least two donors. Raw reads were error-corrected and collapsed into unique sequences with a nearest-neighbor algorithm that merged closely related sequences to remove PCR and sequencing errors. V, D and J gene segments were assigned by aligning CDR3 sequences to IMGT reference sequences. Each retained sequence needed at least a six-nucleotide match to both a V gene segment and a J gene segment. Rearrangements were called productive when the CDR3 lacked stop codons and stayed in frame with V and J; all others were non-productive. CDR3 was defined according to IMGT convention as the region running from the second conserved V-encoded cysteine to the conserved J-encoded phenylalanine. Sequences without an unambiguous match to a single V gene segment were excluded from the earlier analysis of over 500 of the donors. An earlier analysis of a few hundred of the donors called V segments functional above 56.7% productive rearrangements and segregating when the between-donor standard deviation exceeded 5%. A statistical classification framework was built for diagnosing cytomegalovirus status from the catalog of TCR beta chain sequences. A later analysis assigned V and J genes by comparing TCR nucleotide sequences with IMGT/GENE-DB human TR gene sequences. Using the TCRdist pipeline, a later analysis assigned CDR3 sequences along with most-parsimonious VDJ recombination scenarios. In a later analysis, each TCR beta chain was defined by its CDR3 amino acid sequence together with its V-gene family, and reads without a unique V-gene family were excluded. As a way to deal with suspected cross-contamination and a sequencing artifact, a later analysis dropped 640 or so nucleotide sequences that were highly shared and had low generation probability. For each public chain, a later analysis derived a clonal expansion index from normalized ranks of inferred template counts within each repertoire. Generation probabilities in a later analysis came from a VDJ recombination model fitted to out-of-frame rearrangements, and those results were checked against IGoR. A later analysis scored TCR-TCR, TCR-HLA and TCR-CMV co-occurrence with hypergeometric tests, applying a repertoire-size bias correction to TCR pairs. A later analysis estimated false discovery rates by permuting HLA or CMV assignments 20 times. In a later analysis, co-occurring TCRs were grouped using DBSCAN, and TCRdist sequence similarity was added for clustering within HLA-allele-positive subsets. Co-occurrence clustering excluded repertoires with fewer than 30,000 or more than 120,000 public chains, plus five with anomalous nucleotide sharing. The table was pulled from immuneACCESS by TCRdb, which kept in-frame rearrangements only. Such tables lose some clones; where checked, under half of the loss comes from unresolved V genes, and the rest has no known cause. The V and J calls and clone size are taken from that table; D and trimming were inferred from the DNA. Recorded for this sample are approximately 170,000 clones; 77% of them occurred a single time. The ten most abundant clones make up less than 9% of the sample.

This entry belongs to a study of cytomegalovirus exposure and HLA in healthy donors (dated by TCRdb to the late 2010s). The study in broad terms: According to an earlier analysis of around 600 of the donors, about 179 million T cells yielded over 90 million unique TCR beta sequences and 276 Gb of sequence data. Around 330 gigabases of sequencing data and around 80 million unique TCR sequences made up an early release that covered nearly 650 HLA-typed donors. Of the 398 genotyped donors, about 80% fell in the genetic ancestry cluster associated with self-reported Caucasian donors. The aim of the study was to test whether cataloging public T cell receptors could identify signatures of past pathogen exposure. The study used immunosequencing to profile the T cell repertoires of some 600 subjects and linked those repertoires to cytomegalovirus serostatus. Besides the first cohort of approximately 710 subjects, a separate validation cohort made up of roughly 120 different subjects was used. To predict cytomegalovirus infection status, the study combined high-throughput TCR immunosequencing, statistical association of individual TCRs with disease status, and machine learning. To study patterns of TCR occurrence, a later analysis re-analyzed previously published TCR beta repertoires from hundreds of donors and added high-resolution HLA genotyping. Rather than drawing on any new phenotypic data, the later analysis identified candidate immune exposures from TCR beta sequences and the way those sequences occurred across donors. An earlier analysis of around 540 of the donors applied high-throughput TCR beta sequencing to assess whether each TCR beta V gene segment acted as functional or pseudogenic. Alongside the repertoire data, information on donor age, sex, ethnicity and CMV serostatus was compiled. A later genetic analysis used genome-wide SNP genotypes for about 65% of the 666 donors, treating that subset as a discovery cohort. Every repertoire in the discovery cohort had been generated on one and the same sequencing platform. HLA typing covered class I and class II loci at four-digit resolution. Typing coverage varied by locus: roughly 620-640 donors for A, B, C, DRB1 and DQB1; approximately 500 for DQA1; about 600 for DPA1; roughly 450 for DPB1. Because of strong linkage in the cohort, four or five DR-DQ haplotypes were treated as single units for association and clustering. On average, over 200,000 unique TCR beta nucleotide sequences were sequenced per donor among some 430 genotyped donors of the cohort, with roughly 20% of those sequences being non-productive.

A distance of 14 bases separates the germline ends of V and J, which lose 4 bases and 9 bases respectively. From the cysteine through the phenylalanine, the CDR3 covers 14 amino acids. Only CDR3 DNA is held: 42 bases, read in frame from base 1. CDR1 SGHDT and CDR2 YYEEEE are derived from the germline V gene. Overall results and qualifications from the work: In both the original and validation cohorts, the classifier was reported to diagnose cytomegalovirus status with high specificity and sensitivity. The authors suggested that the approach could potentially be generalized to other disease states and immunological phenotypes. According to a later analysis, TCR association rates differed among HLA loci, with DRB1 alleles showing the most associated TCRs and HLA-C alleles showing the fewest. At a false discovery rate of 0.05, a later analysis linked under 20,000 TCR beta sequences to specific HLA alleles. In the study, 150 to 200 TCR beta chains were listed as associated with cytomegalovirus. While some public TCRs were present in many individuals, most TCR sequences turned up only very rarely across donors. In vitro tests confirmed that a few of the cytomegalovirus-associated TCR beta chains recognize cytomegalovirus antigens. A cluster of highly shared sequence variants was judged likely to be a technical artifact of the sequencing pipeline. For the cohort, immune exposure information was limited to CMV serostatus. According to a later genetic analysis, donors in an Asian-associated ancestry cluster had fewer N-insertions in productive TCRs than the roughly 670-donor mean. In a later analysis, most CMV-associated TCR beta chains were found to appear HLA-restricted, with HLA associations seemingly driven largely by CMV exposure. Because counts were too low, around 18 rarely observed V segments, including chromosome 9 orphons, were left out of the earlier analysis of approximately 580 of the donors. In a later analysis, HLA-associated TCR beta chains were found to be more clonally expanded and to have lower generation probabilities than equally common non-associated chains. Assigning TCR associations to individual alleles was difficult when HLA alleles, especially DR and DQ, strongly co-occurred. Correlated functional status among segregating V segments might reflect linkage disequilibrium, but an unknown experimental factor could not be ruled out. A further reported finding was that TCR beta sequences accurately predicted the HLA-A and HLA-B alleles for most subjects in the first cohort. Several of the top co-occurrence clusters appeared to be linked to parvovirus B19, influenza, CMV and Epstein-Barr virus, according to a later analysis. Presence/absence analyses assumed roughly uniform sequencing depth across donors, an assumption that may not hold. Because the 87-base-pair reads could not distinguish some IMGT-functional V segments, including TRBV6-2 and TRBV6-3, those segments were excluded. Because HLA typing was missing for some donors at each locus, association tests included only the typed subset. The cohort was sequenced for TCR beta chains only, and without alpha or paired-chain data the features that could be detected were limited. In a later genetic analysis, a missense DCLRE1C variant was associated with V-gene and J-gene trimming of TCR beta chains, and the association was replicated in an independent cohort. In an earlier analysis of fewer than 700 of the donors, most TCR beta V segments appeared in productive rearrangements about 87% or about 30% of the time, broadly matching IMGT annotations.

This sequence uses TRBV5-6 and TRBJ1-6; no confident D gene assignment can be made. The TCR originated in a male donor in good health and CMV-seropositive. Sequenced input: PBMCs. This receptor carries the CDR3 CASSLHVSGSPLHF. In nucleotides, the sequence is TGTGCCAGCAGCCTCCACGTGAGCGGTTCACCCCTCCACTTT.